This T cell receptor (beta chain) came from a study of T cell responses to AZD1222 COVID-19 vaccine. At the level of the study: Doses given second, at about 4 or about 12 weeks, were pooled.

Assay: immunoSEQ multiplex PCR; the TCRdb copy retains only in-frame clones and omits some. The repertoire holds 150,000 or so clones, with less than 90% as singletons. The V end was cut by 3 bases, the J end by 13 bases, with 19 bases between. Germline V gene data show CDR1 as SEHNR and CDR2 as FQNEAQ (reference sequence). The CDR3 contains 15 residues. Remarks on this clone: Its antigen is not known.

The study's findings and limits: A mostly white British donor set with more females was recruited, and clonal diversity was possibly underestimated. Repertoire sampling happened only post peak T cell response. Baseline seropositivity occurred in only 5 or 6 AZD1222 recipients.

Sample: peripheral blood, taken on day 0 of AZD1222 vaccination. This TCR was sampled from an adult in good health. This chain joins TRBV7-9 and TRBJ1-6, with D possibly TRBD1 on 6 matching bases. Written as DNA, the CDR3 is TGTGCCAGCAGCTTCGGGACGCCAGGGGAAGGGCCCCTCCACTTT. The encoded protein is CASSFGTPGEGPLHF.